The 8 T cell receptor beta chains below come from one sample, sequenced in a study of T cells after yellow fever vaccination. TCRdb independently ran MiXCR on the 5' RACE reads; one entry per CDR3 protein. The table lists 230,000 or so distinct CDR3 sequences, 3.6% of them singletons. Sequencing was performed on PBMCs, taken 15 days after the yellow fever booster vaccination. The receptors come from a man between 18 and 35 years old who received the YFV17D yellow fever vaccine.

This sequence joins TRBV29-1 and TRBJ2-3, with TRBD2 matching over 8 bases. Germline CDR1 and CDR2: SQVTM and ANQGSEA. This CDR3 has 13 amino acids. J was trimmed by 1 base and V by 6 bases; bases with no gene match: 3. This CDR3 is CSVRSGGTDTQYF. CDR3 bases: TGCAGCGTACGTAGCGGGGGCACAGATACGCAGTATTTT.

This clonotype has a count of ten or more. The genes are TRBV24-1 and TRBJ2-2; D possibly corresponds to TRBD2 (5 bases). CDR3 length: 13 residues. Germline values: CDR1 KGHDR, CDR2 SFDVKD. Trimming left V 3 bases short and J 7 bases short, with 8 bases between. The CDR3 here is CATSDPRGGELFF. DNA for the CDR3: TGTGCCACCAGTGATCCCCGGGGCGGGGAGCTGTTTTTT.

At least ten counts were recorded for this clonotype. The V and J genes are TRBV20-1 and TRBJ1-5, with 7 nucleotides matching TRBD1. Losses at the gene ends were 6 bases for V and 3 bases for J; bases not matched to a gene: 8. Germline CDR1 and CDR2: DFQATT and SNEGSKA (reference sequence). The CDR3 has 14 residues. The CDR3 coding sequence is TGCAGTGCCCGGACAGGAATTATCAATCAGCCCCAGCATTTT. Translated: CSARTGIINQPQHF.

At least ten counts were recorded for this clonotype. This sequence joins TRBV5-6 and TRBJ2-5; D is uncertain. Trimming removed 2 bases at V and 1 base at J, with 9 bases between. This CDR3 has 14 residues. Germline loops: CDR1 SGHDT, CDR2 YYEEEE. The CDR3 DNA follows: TGTGCCAGCAGCTTATGGGGAACCCAAGAGACCCAGTACTTC. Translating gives CASSLWGTQETQYF.

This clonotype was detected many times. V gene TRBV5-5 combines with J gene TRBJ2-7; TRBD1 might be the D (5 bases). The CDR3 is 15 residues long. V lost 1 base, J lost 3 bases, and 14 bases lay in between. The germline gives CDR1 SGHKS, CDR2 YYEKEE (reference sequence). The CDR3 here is CASSLMWGPRYEQYF. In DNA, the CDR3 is TGTGCCAGCAGCTTGATGTGGGGCCCCCGCTACGAGCAGTACTTC.

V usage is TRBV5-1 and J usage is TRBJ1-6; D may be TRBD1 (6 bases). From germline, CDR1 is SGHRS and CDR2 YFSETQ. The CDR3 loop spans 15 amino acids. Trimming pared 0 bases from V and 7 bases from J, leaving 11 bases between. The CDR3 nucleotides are TGCGCCAGCAGCTTGGGAGGGGGTCGCAATTCACCCCTCCACTTT. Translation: CASSLGGGRNSPLHF.

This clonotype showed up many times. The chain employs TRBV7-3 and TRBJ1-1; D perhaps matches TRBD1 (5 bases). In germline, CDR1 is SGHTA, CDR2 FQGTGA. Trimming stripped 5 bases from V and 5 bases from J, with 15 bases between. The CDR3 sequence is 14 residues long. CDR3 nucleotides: TGTGCCAGCAGCGGGGCAAGTTCTATGACTGAAGCTTTCTTT. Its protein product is CASSGASSMTEAFF.

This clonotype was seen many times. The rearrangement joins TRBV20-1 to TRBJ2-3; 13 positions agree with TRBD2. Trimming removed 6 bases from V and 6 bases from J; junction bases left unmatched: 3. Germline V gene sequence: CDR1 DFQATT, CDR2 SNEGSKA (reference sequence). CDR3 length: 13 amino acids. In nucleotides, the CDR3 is TGCAGTGCCGGGACTAGCGGGGTTGATACGCAGTATTTT. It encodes CSAGTSGVDTQYF.